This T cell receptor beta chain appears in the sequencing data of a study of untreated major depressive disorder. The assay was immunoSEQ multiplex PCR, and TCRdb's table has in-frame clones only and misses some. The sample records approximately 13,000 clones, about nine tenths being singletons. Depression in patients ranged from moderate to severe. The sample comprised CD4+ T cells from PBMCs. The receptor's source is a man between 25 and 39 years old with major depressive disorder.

As DNA, the CDR3 is TGTGCCAGCGCACCCGGACTAGTGGGCCAAGAGACCCAGTACTTC. It is translated as CASAPGLVGQETQYF. The rearrangement uses TRBV27 and TRBJ2-5; 7 bases line up with TRBD2. The CDR3 runs to 15 residues. V was clipped by 8 bases and J by 1 base; unmatched bases: 10. CDR1 and CDR2 (germline): MNHEY, SMNVEV (reference sequence).